These T cell receptor beta chains were read from a single sample in a study of T cell responses to AZD1222 COVID-19 vaccine. TCRdb's copy holds only in-frame clones and misses some; the assay was immunoSEQ multiplex PCR. The sample shows tens of thousands of clones, about 92% of them seen only once. The sequenced sample was peripheral blood, obtained 28 days after the second AZD1222 dose. These receptors all stem from an adult who received the AZD1222 COVID-19 vaccine. Each CDR3 is given with its conserved first and last residue. The order of the fields is V gene, CDR3 length, J gene, D gene, clone size, CDR3 DNA, CDR3 protein. D genes are given only for firm matches. Part of the rows lack a size; the others show once, few, many or a class for expanded clones.

TRBV6-1	14	TRBJ2-7	-	-	TGTGCCAGCAGTGAAATGAACTGGGGGTACGAGCAGTACTTC	CASSEMNWGYEQYF
TRBV27	18	TRBJ2-7	TRBD2	-	TGTGCCAGCAGTCGGGAGGGCCATTCACAATTCAGCTCCTACGAGCAGTACTTC	CASSREGHSQFSSYEQYF
TRBV6-2/TRBV6-3	14	TRBJ1-5	-	-	TGTGCCAGCAGTTACTGGAGGGTCCCACGGCCCCAGCATTTT	CASSYWRVPRPQHF
TRBV5-6	15	TRBJ2-7	TRBD1	-	TGTGCCAGCAGCTTGTTAATAGGACAGGGGGGCGAGCAGTACTTC	CASSLLIGQGGEQYF
TRBV12-3/TRBV12-4	13	TRBJ1-1	-	-	TGTGCCAGCAGCGTTGAGAGGGGGGACTTGGCTTTCTTT	CASSVERGDLAFF
TRBV24-1	16	TRBJ1-4	-	-	TGTGCCACCAGTGAACCCGCGGGCGCAACTAATGAAAAACTGTTTTTT	CATSEPAGATNEKLFF
TRBV10-2	13	TRBJ2-1	-	-	TGCGCCAGTTTCGAGTCCAGGGGGGATGAGCAGTTCTTC	CASFESRGDEQFF
TRBV28	14	TRBJ1-5	-	once	TGTGCCAGCAGTCTAGAGGGGGGAGGGCAGCCCCAGCATTTT	CASSLEGGGQPQHF
TRBV4-3	15	TRBJ2-2	-	-	TGCGCCAGCAGCCAAGACCGGTTCGGAACCGGGGAGCTGTTTTTT	CASSQDRFGTGELFF
TRBV6-6	14	TRBJ2-5	-	-	TGTGCCAGCAGTTACGGGGTAGCGAGGGAGACCCAGTACTTC	CASSYGVARETQYF
TRBV7-2	15	TRBJ1-5	-	-	TGTGCCAGCAGCTTAGCGGCAGGCTCGGGTCAGCCCCAGCATTTT	CASSLAAGSGQPQHF
TRBV19	15	TRBJ2-1	-	once	TGTGCCAGTAGTATCCCAGGGAGTTCCTACAATGAGCAGTTCTTC	CASSIPGSSYNEQFF
TRBV28	13	TRBJ1-2	-	once	TGTGCCAGCAGTTTAGCAGCCGACTATGGCTACACCTTC	CASSLAADYGYTF
TRBV2	14	TRBJ1-5	-	-	TGTGCCAGCAGTGTTCGGTGGTTGGAACAGCCCCAGCATTTT	CASSVRWLEQPQHF
TRBV30	13	TRBJ1-2	-	-	TGTGCCTGGGGACGGACCCTCAACTATGGCTACACCTTC	CAWGRTLNYGYTF
TRBV6-5	13	TRBJ1-1	-	-	TGTGCCAGCAGGCGGGGGCCCTTCGGTGAAGCTTTCTTT	CASRRGPFGEAFF
TRBV3-1/TRBV3-2	13	TRBJ1-2	-	-	TGTGCCAGCAGCCCTTCGAGGGGCGGAGGCTACACCTTC	CASSPSRGGGYTF
TRBV5-1	15	TRBJ1-1	TRBD1	-	TGCGCCAGCAGCGCAGCCACAACAGGGGTGGGTGAAGCTTTCTTT	CASSAATTGVGEAFF
TRBV15	13	TRBJ1-1	-	-	TGTGCCACCAGCACCGGTATTCCCTCTGAAGCTTTCTTT	CATSTGIPSEAFF
TRBV3-1/TRBV3-2	14	TRBJ1-1	TRBD1	-	TGTGCCAGCAGCCAAAAAGACCGGGGACAGCGAGCTTTCTTT	CASSQKDRGQRAFF
TRBV5-6	16	TRBJ1-4	-	-	TGTGCCAGCAGCTTGGCCCGGCAGGTGACTAATGAAAAACTGTTTTTT	CASSLARQVTNEKLFF
TRBV3-1/TRBV3-2	13	TRBJ1-2	-	-	TGTGCCAGCAGCCACCAAGGGACCTATGGCTACACCTTC	CASSHQGTYGYTF
TRBV6-6	13	TRBJ1-1	-	-	TGTGCCAGCTTGGCAGGGGAGCGATCTGAAGCTTTCTTT	CASLAGERSEAFF
TRBV5-1	14	TRBJ1-2	TRBD1	-	TGCGCCAGCAGCCCGACAGGGGATAACTATGGCTACACCTTC	CASSPTGDNYGYTF
TRBV29-1	15	TRBJ2-1	TRBD2	-	TGCAGCGTTGAGACGGTCGGAACTAGCGGGCTCGGGCAGTTCTTC	CSVETVGTSGLGQFF
TRBV5-1	18	TRBJ1-2	TRBD1	-	TGCGCCAGCAGCCCAAGAGGGGGCAGGCCGGAAGCTAACTATGGCTACACCTTC	CASSPRGGRPEANYGYTF
TRBV28	16	TRBJ1-5	-	-	TGTGCCAGCAGTTTGTTGGGAGGCGGCGACAATCAGCCCCAGCATTTT	CASSLLGGGDNQPQHF
TRBV29-1	14	TRBJ1-5	-	-	TGCAGCGCACCGGGATTCTATAGCAATCAGCCCCAGCATTTT	CSAPGFYSNQPQHF
TRBV6-4	15	TRBJ2-2	TRBD1	-	TGTGCCAGCAGTGGGACAGGGGGAGTGTCCGGGGAGCTGTTTTTT	CASSGTGGVSGELFF
TRBV7-8	15	TRBJ2-3	-	-	TGTGCCAGCAGCTTACCCGCTGGGGACCCAGATACGCAGTATTTT	CASSLPAGDPDTQYF
TRBV2	13	TRBJ1-5	-	-	TGTGCCAGCAGTGAACGGGGGACTCAGCCCCAGCATTTT	CASSERGTQPQHF
TRBV6-5	14	TRBJ2-1	TRBD2	-	TGTGCCAGCAGCCCCGGGGAGGGATACAATGAGCAGTTCTTC	CASSPGEGYNEQFF
TRBV6-5	15	TRBJ1-5	-	-	TGTGCCAGCGGCCAACCATATGGGAGCAATCAGCCCCAGCATTTT	CASGQPYGSNQPQHF
TRBV7-2	14	TRBJ2-3	TRBD1	-	TGTGCCAGCAGCTTAGATGGACAGGGGACAAATCAGTATTTT	CASSLDGQGTNQYF
TRBV3-1/TRBV3-2	14	TRBJ1-1	-	-	TGTGCCAGCAGCCGCTGGGACGATAACACTGAAGCTTTCTTT	CASSRWDDNTEAFF
TRBV21-1	14	TRBJ2-2	-	-	TGTGCCAGCGGCCGAAGGGAAAGCACCGGGGAGCTGTTTTTT	CASGRRESTGELFF
TRBV5-5	14	TRBJ1-1	-	-	TGTGCCAGCAGCTCGGGTCTCATGAACACTGAAGCTTTCTTT	CASSSGLMNTEAFF
TRBV5-1	14	TRBJ1-6	TRBD1	-	TGCGCCAGCAGCTTGGGGGACAGGAATTCACCCCTCCACTTT	CASSLGDRNSPLHF
TRBV11-2	17	TRBJ2-1	TRBD2	-	TGTGCCAGCAGCCTGGGGACTAGCGGGAGTAATTCGGGTGAGCAGTTCTTC	CASSLGTSGSNSGEQFF
TRBV6-5	14	TRBJ1-5	-	-	TGTGCCAGCAGGAACATAGCGGGCAATCAGCCCCAGCATTTT	CASRNIAGNQPQHF
TRBV6-5	14	TRBJ2-5	-	-	TGTGCCAGCAGTTACTCGGGGGGAAGAGAGACCCAGTACTTC	CASSYSGGRETQYF
TRBV10-3	15	TRBJ2-7	-	-	TGTGCCATCAGTGAGTGGACCATCGGGTCCATGGAGCAGTACTTC	CAISEWTIGSMEQYF
TRBV19	15	TRBJ2-1	-	-	TGTGCCAGTAGTCTAAACTCCCCTTTATACAATGAGCAGTTCTTC	CASSLNSPLYNEQFF
TRBV4-1	16	TRBJ1-2	-	-	TGCGCCAGCAGCCAAGAAGGGTGGGGCGAGGCTTATGGCTACACCTTC	CASSQEGWGEAYGYTF
TRBV19	12	TRBJ2-7	-	few	TGTGCCCGACCTGTCTCAAGCGACGAGCAGTACTTC	CARPVSSDEQYF
TRBV3-1/TRBV3-2	15	TRBJ1-3	TRBD1	-	TGTGCCAGCAGCCTCGGGACAGGGGCTGGAAACACCATATATTTT	CASSLGTGAGNTIYF
TRBV7-2	19	TRBJ2-7	TRBD1	-	TGTGCCAGCAGCCCAGGGGTTGGTACAGGGGGCTCCACCGGGAGGGAGCAGTACTTC	CASSPGVGTGGSTGREQYF
TRBV9	15	TRBJ1-3	-	-	TGTGCCAGCAGCGTAGAAGGGAACGCCGGAAACACCATATATTTT	CASSVEGNAGNTIYF
TRBV4-2	14	TRBJ2-1	-	-	TGTGCCAGCAGCCAAGATGAAGAAAGGGGTGAGCAGTTCTTC	CASSQDEERGEQFF
TRBV2	16	TRBJ1-6	-	-	TGTGCCAGCAGAATTGGAAGGGCTGTAGATAATTCACCCCTCCACTTT	CASRIGRAVDNSPLHF
TRBV3-1/TRBV3-2	15	TRBJ1-2	-	-	TGTGCCAGCAGCGCCCTGATAAAGGGAGGGATCGGCTACACCTTC	CASSALIKGGIGYTF
TRBV7-3	13	TRBJ2-5	TRBD2	-	TGTGCCAGCAGTGAACTAGCGGAAGAGACCCAGTACTTC	CASSELAEETQYF
TRBV24-1	16	TRBJ2-5	TRBD1	-	TGTGCCACCAGTGATTCGGGACAGGGTTCGGGAGAGACCCAGTACTTC	CATSDSGQGSGETQYF
TRBV29-1	16	TRBJ2-3	TRBD2	-	TGCAGCGTTGAAGATGACCTAGCGGGAGCCACAGATACGCAGTATTTT	CSVEDDLAGATDTQYF
TRBV6-1	16	TRBJ1-4	-	-	TGTGCCAGCAGTGAAGCGACCGTCGGCCTTAATGAAAAACTGTTTTTT	CASSEATVGLNEKLFF
TRBV28	16	TRBJ2-1	-	-	TGTGCCAGCAGCCCCCCAGGGGTAGCGCCATTCCATGAGCAGTTCTTC	CASSPPGVAPFHEQFF
TRBV29-1	19	TRBJ2-3	TRBD2	-	TGCAGCGTTGAATCTATTCGGACTAGCGGGGCCGCTAGCACAGATACGCAGTATTTT	CSVESIRTSGAASTDTQYF
TRBV28	15	TRBJ2-3	-	-	TGTGCCAGCAGTTTAACGGGTTACAGCACAGATACGCAGTATTTT	CASSLTGYSTDTQYF